This TCR beta chain appears in the sequencing data of a study of vaccination and CD4 T cells after COVID-19. As for treatment: roughly 10-day PBMC culture with coronavirus spike peptide pools or control peptides (ViraFEST assay). Cultured CD4+ T cell DNA was sequenced using the Oncomine TCR Beta short-read assay. A single record per CDR3 protein comes from TCRdb applying MiXCR to the PCR reads. The table has 20,000 to 30,000 distinct CDR3 sequences, roughly 62% seen once; the top ten hold about 20%. This clonotype was seen once. Its antigen is unidentified. This CDR3 spans 13 amino acids. Germline V lookup: CDR1 SNHLY, CDR2 FYNNEI. The V gene lost 2 bases and the J gene lost 6 bases, with 10 bases spanning the gap.

The sequence derives from a human donor who received a COVID-19 vaccine. The genes are TRBV2 and TRBJ2-5; D is unclear. This specimen consisted of CD4+ T cells from blood, cultured in vitro, obtained after SARS-CoV-2 vaccination. The CDR3 protein is CASSETGAKTQYF. The CDR3 DNA is TGTGCCAGCAGTGAAACGGGTGCTAAGACCCAGTACTTC.